Each of the 5 T cell receptor beta chains below was sequenced from the same sample in a study of blood T cell repertoires in COVID-19 (dated by TCRdb to the early 2020s). The library came from the immunoSEQ multiplex PCR assay. In its TCRdb copy, this immuneACCESS table keeps in-frame sequences only and misses some clones. Where compared with another copy, unresolved V genes explain less than half of these, and the others have no known cause. The sample table records more than 350,000 clones; 85% to 90% of these occur just once. Approximately 9.3% of the sample belongs to the ten largest clones. The sequenced sample was PBMCs or T cells enriched from blood (not recorded which). The receptors shown here come from a woman between 50 and 59 years old who had recovered from COVID-19.

This clone was detected only once. This chain connects TRBV5-1 to TRBJ1-1, with TRBD1 matching over 7 bases. The CDR3 has 13 amino acids. After removal of 3 bases from V and 11 bases from J, the junction contained 10 bases not matched to a gene. The V gene's germline CDR1 is SGHRS and CDR2 YFSETQ. The DNA of the CDR3 is TGCGCCAGCAGCTGGGAGACAGGGTTGACGGCTTTCTTT. The encoded protein is CASSWETGLTAFF.

The chain links TRBV28 to TRBJ2-3; a possible D gene is TRBD1 (6 bases). The CDR3 consists of 16 residues. Trimming removed 5 bases at V and 6 bases at J, with 21 bases between. Looked up from germline, CDR1 is MDHEN and CDR2 is SYDVKM. This chain's CDR3 is CASSTNSGQRRDTQYF. For the CDR3, the DNA is TGTGCCAGCAGTACCAATTCCGGACAGCGGCGGGATACGCAGTATTTT.

The J gene is TRBJ1-1, the V gene TRBV29-1, with D possibly matching TRBD1 (5 bases). There are 14 residues in the CDR3. Trimming cost V 5 bases and J 0 bases, with 13 bases left between them. The V gene's germline CDR1 is SQVTM and CDR2 ANQGSEA. As DNA, the CDR3 is TGCAGCGTTATCGGACAAGCTATGAACACTGAAGCTTTCTTT. Its protein is CSVIGQAMNTEAFF.

This chain joins TRBV28 and TRBJ1-1, with D uncertain. The CDR3 consists of 11 residues. Germline CDR1 is MDHEN and CDR2 is SYDVKM. The ends were cut back, 5 bases at V and 8 bases at J, with 9 bases in the middle. Written as DNA, the CDR3 is TGTGCCAGCAGTCCAGACAAGGAAGCTTTCTTT. Protein sequence: CASSPDKEAFF.

CDR3: CSVEAPTGGYEQYF. The DNA of the CDR3 is TGCAGCGTTGAAGCCCCGACAGGGGGCTACGAGCAGTACTTC. This chain connects TRBV29-1 to TRBJ2-7; 9 nucleotides line up with TRBD1. Germline values: CDR1 SQVTM, CDR2 ANQGSEA. The CDR3 contains 14 residues. V was clipped by 1 base and J by 3 bases; unmatched bases: 4.